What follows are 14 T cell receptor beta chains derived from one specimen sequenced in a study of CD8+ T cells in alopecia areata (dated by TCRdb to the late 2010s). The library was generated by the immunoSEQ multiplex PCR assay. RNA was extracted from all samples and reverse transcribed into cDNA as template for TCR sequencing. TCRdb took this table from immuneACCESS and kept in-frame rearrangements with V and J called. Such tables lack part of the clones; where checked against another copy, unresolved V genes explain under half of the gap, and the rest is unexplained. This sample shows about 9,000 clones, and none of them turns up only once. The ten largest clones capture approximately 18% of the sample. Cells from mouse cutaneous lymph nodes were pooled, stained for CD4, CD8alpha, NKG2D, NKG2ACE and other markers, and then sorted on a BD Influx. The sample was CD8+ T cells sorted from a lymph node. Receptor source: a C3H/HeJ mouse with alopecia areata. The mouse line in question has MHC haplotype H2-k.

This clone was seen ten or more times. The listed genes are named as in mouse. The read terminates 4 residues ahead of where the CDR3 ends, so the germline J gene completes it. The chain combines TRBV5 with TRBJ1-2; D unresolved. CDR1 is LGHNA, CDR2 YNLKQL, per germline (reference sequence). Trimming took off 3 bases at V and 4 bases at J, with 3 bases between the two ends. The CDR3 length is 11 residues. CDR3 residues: CASSQGSDYTF. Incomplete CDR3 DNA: TGTGCCAGCAGCCAGGGCTCC.

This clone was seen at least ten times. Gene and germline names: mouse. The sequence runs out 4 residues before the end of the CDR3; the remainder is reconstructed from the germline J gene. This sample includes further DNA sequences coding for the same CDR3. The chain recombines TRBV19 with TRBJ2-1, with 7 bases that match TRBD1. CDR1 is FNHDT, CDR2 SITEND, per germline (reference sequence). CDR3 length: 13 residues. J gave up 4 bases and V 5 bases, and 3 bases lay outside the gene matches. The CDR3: CASSPGQYAEQFF. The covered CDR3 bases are TGTGCCAGCAGCCCGGGACAGTATGCT. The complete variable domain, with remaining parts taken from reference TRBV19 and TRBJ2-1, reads GGIITQTPKFLIGQEGQKLTLKCQQNFNHDTMYWYRQDSGKGLRLIYYSITENDLQKGDLSEGYDASREKKSSFSLTVTSAQKNEMAVFLCASSPGQYAEQFFGPGTRLTVL.

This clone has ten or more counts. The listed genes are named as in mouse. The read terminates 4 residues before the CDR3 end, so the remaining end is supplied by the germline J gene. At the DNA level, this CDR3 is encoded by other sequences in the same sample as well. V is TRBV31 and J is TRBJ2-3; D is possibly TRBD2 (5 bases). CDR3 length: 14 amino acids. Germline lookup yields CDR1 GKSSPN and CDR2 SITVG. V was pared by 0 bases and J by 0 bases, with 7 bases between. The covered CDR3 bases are TGTGCCTGGAGTCTACTGGTTAGTGCAGAA. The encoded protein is CAWSLLVSAE. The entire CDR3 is CAWSLLVSAETLYF.

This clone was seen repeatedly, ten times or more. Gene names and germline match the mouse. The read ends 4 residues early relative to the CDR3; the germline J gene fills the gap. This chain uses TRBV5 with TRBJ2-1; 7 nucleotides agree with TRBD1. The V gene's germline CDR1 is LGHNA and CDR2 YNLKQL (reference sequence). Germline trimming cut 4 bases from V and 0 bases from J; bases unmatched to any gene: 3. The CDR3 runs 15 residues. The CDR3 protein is CASSPHRGNYAEQFF. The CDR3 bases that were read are TGTGCCAGCAGCCCCCACAGGGGTAACTATGCT.

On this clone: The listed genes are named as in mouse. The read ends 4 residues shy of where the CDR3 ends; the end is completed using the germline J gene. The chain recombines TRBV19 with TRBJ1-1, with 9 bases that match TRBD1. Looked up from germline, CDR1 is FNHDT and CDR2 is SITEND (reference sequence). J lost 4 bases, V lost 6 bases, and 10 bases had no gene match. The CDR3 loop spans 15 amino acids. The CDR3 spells CASTQGAGYGTEVFF. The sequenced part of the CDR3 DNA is TGTGCCAGCACACAGGGGGCGGGCTACGGCACA. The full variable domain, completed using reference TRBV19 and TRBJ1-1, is GGIITQTPKFLIGQEGQKLTLKCQQNFNHDTMYWYRQDSGKGLRLIYYSITENDLQKGDLSEGYDASREKKSSFSLTVTSAQKNEMAVFLCASTQGAGYGTEVFFGKGTRLTVV.

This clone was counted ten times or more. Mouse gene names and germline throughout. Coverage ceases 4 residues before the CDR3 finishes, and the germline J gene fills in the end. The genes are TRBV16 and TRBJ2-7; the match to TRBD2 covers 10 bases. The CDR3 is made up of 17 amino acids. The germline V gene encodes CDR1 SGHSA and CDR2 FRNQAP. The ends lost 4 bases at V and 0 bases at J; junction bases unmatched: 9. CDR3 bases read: TGTGCAAGCAGCTATCCAGACTGGGGGGCCCTCTCCTAT. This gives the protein CASSYPDWGALSY. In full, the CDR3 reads CASSYPDWGALSYEQYF.

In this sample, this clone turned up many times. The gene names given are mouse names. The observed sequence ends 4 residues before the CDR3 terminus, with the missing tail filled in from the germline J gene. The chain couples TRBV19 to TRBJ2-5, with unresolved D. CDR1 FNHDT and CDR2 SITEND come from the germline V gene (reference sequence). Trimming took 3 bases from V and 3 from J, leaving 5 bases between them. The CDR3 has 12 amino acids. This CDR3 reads CASSTVQDTQYF. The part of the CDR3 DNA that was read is TGTGCCAGCAGTACAGTACAAGAC.

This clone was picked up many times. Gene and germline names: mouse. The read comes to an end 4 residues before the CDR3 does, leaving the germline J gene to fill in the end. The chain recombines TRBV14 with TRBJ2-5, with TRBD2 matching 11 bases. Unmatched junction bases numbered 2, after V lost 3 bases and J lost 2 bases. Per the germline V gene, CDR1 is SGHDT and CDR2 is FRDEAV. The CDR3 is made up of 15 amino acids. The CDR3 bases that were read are TGTGCCAGCAGTTACTGGGGGGGCTCCCAAGAC. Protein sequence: CASSYWGGSQD. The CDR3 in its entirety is CASSYWGGSQDTQYF.

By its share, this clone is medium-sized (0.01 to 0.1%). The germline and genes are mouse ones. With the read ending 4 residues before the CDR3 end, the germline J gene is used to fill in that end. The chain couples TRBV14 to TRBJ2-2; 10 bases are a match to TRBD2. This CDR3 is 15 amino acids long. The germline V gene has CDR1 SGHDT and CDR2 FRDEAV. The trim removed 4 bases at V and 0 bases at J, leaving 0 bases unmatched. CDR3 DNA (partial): TGTGCCAGCAGTGGACTGGGGGCAAACACCGGG. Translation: CASSGLGANTG. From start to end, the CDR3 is CASSGLGANTGQLYF.

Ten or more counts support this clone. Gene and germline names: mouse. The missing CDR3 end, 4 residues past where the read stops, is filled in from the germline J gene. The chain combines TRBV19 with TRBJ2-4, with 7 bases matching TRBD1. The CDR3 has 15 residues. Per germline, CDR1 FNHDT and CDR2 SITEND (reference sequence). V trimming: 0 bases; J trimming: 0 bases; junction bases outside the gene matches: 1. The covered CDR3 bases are TGTGCCAGCAGTATAGACAGGGGAAGTCAAAAC. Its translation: CASSIDRGSQN. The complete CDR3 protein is CASSIDRGSQNTLYF.

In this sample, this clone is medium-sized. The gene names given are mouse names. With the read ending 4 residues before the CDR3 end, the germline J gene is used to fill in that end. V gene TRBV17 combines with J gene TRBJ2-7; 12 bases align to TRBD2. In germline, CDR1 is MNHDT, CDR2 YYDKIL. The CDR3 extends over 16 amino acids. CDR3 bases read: TGTGCTAGCAGTAGAGAACGACTGGGGGGGCGTGAT. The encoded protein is CASSRERLGGRD. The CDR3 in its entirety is CASSRERLGGRDEQYF. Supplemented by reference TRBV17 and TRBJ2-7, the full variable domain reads DTTVKQNPRYKLARVGKPVNLICSQTMNHDTMYWYQKKPNQAPKLLLFYYDKILNREADTFEKFQSSRPNNSFCSLYIGSAGLEYSAMYLCASSRERLGGRDEQYFGPGTRLTVL.

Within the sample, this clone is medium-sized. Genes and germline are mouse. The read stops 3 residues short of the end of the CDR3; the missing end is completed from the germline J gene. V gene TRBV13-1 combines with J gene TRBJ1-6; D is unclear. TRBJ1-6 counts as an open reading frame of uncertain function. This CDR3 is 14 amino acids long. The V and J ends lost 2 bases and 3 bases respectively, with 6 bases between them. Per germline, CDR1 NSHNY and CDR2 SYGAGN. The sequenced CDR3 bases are TGTGCCAGCAGTGAGCGCAGCTATAATTCGCCC. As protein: CASSERSYNSP. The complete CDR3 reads CASSERSYNSPLYF.

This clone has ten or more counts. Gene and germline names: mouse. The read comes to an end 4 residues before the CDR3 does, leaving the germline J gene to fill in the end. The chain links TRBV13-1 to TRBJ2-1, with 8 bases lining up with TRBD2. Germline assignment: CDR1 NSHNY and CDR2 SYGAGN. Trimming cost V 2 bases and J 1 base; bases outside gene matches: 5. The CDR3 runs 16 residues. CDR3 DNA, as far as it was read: TGTGCCAGCAGTGAGCCTCGGGACTGGAACTATGCT. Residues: CASSEPRDWNYA. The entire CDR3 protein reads CASSEPRDWNYAEQFF.

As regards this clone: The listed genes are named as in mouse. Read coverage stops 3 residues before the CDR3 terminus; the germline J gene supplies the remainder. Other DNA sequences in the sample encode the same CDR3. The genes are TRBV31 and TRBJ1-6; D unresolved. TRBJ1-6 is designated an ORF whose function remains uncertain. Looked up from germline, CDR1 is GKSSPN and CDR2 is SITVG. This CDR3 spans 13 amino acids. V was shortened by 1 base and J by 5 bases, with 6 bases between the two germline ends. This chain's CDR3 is CAWSQQNNSPLYF. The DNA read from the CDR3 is TGTGCCTGGAGTCAACAAAATAATTCGCCC.